This T cell receptor (beta chain) was found in a study of PD-1 blockade in classical Hodgkin lymphoma (dated by TCRdb to about 2020). Regarding the study in general: Nivolumab dosing was 3 mg/kg intravenously every 2 weeks, continuing until either disease progression or unacceptable toxicity. The study used CyTOF and TCR beta sequencing to define a peripheral blood immune signature of response to PD-1 blockade in classical Hodgkin lymphoma.

Sequences MGHRA (CDR1) and YSYEKL (CDR2) are obtained from the germline V gene. Trimming costs V 5 bases and J 3 bases, and their ends lie 14 bases apart. The CDR3 holds 15 amino acids from the cysteine to the phenylalanine. Here the CDR3 DNA is all that survives: 45 bases in frame from base 1. Notes on this clone: It has no known antigen specificity. Base-call qualities are not available, and no considerably larger clone is one nucleotide away.

The Qiagen DNeasy kit was used to extract genomic DNA both from unsorted PBMCs and from the negatively selected CD4+ and CD8+ fractions. Using primers that anneal to V and J segments, immunoSEQ multiplex PCR amplified the TCR beta CDR3 regions. A synthetic immune receptor repertoire was used to minimize amplification bias, and any residual bias was removed computationally once sequencing was done. The original pipeline was this. Custom Python scripts were used to quantify repertoire diversity as the Shannon entropy index. The unsorted, CD4+ and CD8+ repertoires were each analyzed separately, with the exception of combined analyses, where CD4+ and CD8+ sequences were merged in silico. Clonal expansion was defined as at least a 2-fold frequency increase after treatment relative to C1D1, with a pseudocount of 0.5 for undetected baseline clones. Singleton clones were defined as clones with 0 or 1 copy at C1D1, and non-singleton clones were defined as clones with 2 or more copies. By matching protein sequences in sorted samples from the same patient, clones expanded in unsorted samples were annotated as CD4+, CD8+ or unknown. Wilcoxon tests on paired samples were used to test diversity changes from C1D1 to C4D1. Sourced from immuneACCESS, this table was stored by TCRdb with only in-frame sequences that have V and J called. A share of the clones is absent; for the studies checked, an unresolved V gene accounts for under half, and the remainder has no known explanation. V and J calls and clone size come straight from that table; D and trimming were deduced from the DNA. For this sample the table gives tens of thousands of clones, of which roughly 89% were detected only once. The ten top clones hold less than 25% of the sample.

The time point label, read with the paper, signifies: cycle 1 day 1 (C1D1), immediately before nivolumab initiation. Relapse after autologous stem cell transplantation had occurred in all trial patients, and cohorts A, B and C were distinguished by prior brentuximab vedotin exposure. The trial cohort was composed of some 57 patients with relapsed/refractory classical Hodgkin lymphoma, for whom complete response, partial response or progressive disease was recorded as best overall response. In the multi-cohort phase II CheckMate 205 trial, trial patients received single-agent nivolumab. An independent review committee assessed best overall response by applying the 2007 International Working Group response criteria. Trial PBMCs were obtained immediately prior to nivolumab initiation (C1D1) and on therapy at cycle 2 day 1 and cycle 4 day 1. Peripheral blood was collected in 8 mL Vacutainer Cell Preparation Tubes, from which PBMCs were isolated by centrifugation and then cryopreserved.

The investigation overall reported the following: Baseline TCR diversity was reported to be lower in newly diagnosed patients than in healthy donors and to be lower still in relapsed/refractory patients. Among trial patients, those achieving complete response had baseline diversity similar to that of newly diagnosed patients, while diversity was significantly lower in partial responders and progressors. Diversity was lower in patients who began nivolumab less than 1 year after ASCT, so these patients were left out of later analyses to avoid confounding by immune reconstitution. By C4D1, a significant rise was seen in CD4+ TCR diversity but not in CD8+ TCR diversity (p=0.0027 vs p=0.16), and the rise was most apparent among complete responders (p=0.02). The study covered only a single clinical trial cohort, and the causes of the repertoire differences, possibly disease activity or prior therapy, were still not defined.

The clonotype originates from a human donor with classical Hodgkin lymphoma. Here the chain combines TRBV4-1 and TRBJ1-5; the D gene is possibly TRBD1, with 6 bases matching. The source material was peripheral blood mononuclear cells (PBMCs), sampled at baseline. In nucleotides, the sequence is TGCGCCAGCAGCTCCCGGGACACCAACAATCAGCCCCAGCATTTT. This translates into CASSSRDTNNQPQHF.